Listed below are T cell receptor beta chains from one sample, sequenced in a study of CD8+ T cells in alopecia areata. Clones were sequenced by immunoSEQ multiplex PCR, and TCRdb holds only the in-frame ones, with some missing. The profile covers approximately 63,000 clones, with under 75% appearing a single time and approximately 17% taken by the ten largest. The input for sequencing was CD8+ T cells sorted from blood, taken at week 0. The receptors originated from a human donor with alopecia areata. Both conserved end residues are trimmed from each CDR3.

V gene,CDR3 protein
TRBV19,ASSILAGGETQY
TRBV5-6,ASSLAGTSRETQY
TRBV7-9,ASSLIREDNEQF
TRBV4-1,ASTRLVGPYNEQF
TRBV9,ASSLTGEILEPQH
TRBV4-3,ASSQDGGSTYNEQF
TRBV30,AWLHTDTQY
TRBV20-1,SADDSYGYT
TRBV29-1,SVLGGTGELF
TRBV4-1,ASSQVGPTTQQY
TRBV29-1,SVDDRGLGTDTQY
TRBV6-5,ASSYGLGHNEQF
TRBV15,ATSRAGYNEQF
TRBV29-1,SVDVPVRTDTQY
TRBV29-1,SARGQSNEQF
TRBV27,ASSWTGTSGTQY
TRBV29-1,SVEGDDSYEQY
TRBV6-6,ASSYYRGLEEPQH
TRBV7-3,ASTVGLGGPDTQY
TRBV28,ASSWGSGQEYEKLF
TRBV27,ASSINSYEQY
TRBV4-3,ASSQDKGISGNTIY
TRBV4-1,ASSQEWQGSYEQY
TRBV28,ASSFGVVTGELF
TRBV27,ASSTGGQPQH
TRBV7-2,ASSQYSGEGYEQY
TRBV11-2,ASSLTASYEQY
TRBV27,ASSLYGGALEETQY
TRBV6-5,ASSYSGGNTEAF
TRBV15,ATSGSGLPTEQF
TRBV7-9,ASSSQEYEQY
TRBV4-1,ASSQGWDGSYEQY
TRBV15,ATSPVGDTQY
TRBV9,ASSVGGRPQETQY
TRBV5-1,ASSLEAGGYEQY